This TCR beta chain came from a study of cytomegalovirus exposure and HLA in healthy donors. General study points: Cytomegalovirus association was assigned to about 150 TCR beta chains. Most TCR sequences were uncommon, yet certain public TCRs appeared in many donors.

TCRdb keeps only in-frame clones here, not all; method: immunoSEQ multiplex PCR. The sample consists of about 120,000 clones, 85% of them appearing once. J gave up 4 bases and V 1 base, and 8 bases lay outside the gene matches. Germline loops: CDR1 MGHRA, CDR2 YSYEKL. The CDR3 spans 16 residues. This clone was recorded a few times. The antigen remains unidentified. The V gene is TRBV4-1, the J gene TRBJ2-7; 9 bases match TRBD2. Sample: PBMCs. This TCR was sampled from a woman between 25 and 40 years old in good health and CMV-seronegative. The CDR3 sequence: CASSQGSVAGAYEQYF. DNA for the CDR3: TGCGCCAGCAGCCAAGGCTCCGTAGCGGGGGCTTACGAGCAGTACTTC.